These 7 T cell receptor beta chains were sequenced from one sample in a study of blood T cell repertoires in COVID-19. Generated by immunoSEQ multiplex PCR, the TCRdb table keeps only in-frame clones and is missing some. The data contain about 130,000 clones, around three quarters of them singletons. Sequenced sample: peripheral blood. The receptors originated from a human donor in a cohort sampled during active COVID-19.

The rearrangement links TRBV9 to TRBJ2-1; 7 nucleotides agree with TRBD2. CDR1 SGDLS and CDR2 YYNGEE come from the germline V gene. After removal of 0 bases from V and 6 bases from J, the junction contained 6 bases not matched to a gene. The CDR3 is made up of 15 amino acids. CDR3 in amino acids: CASSVGTSIANEQFF. The CDR3 nucleotides read TGTGCCAGCAGCGTAGGGACTAGTATCGCCAATGAGCAGTTCTTC. The whole variable domain, remainder taken from reference TRBV9 and TRBJ2-1, is DSGVTQTPKHLITATGQRVTLRCSPRSGDLSVYWYQQSLDQGLQFLIQYYNGEERAKGNILERFSAQQFPDLHSELNLSSLELGDSALYFCASSVGTSIANEQFFGPGTRLTVL.

The rearrangement uses TRBV5-4 and TRBJ1-1, with D possibly matching TRBD1 (5 bases). Germline assignment: CDR1 SGHNT and CDR2 YYREEE (reference sequence). CDR3 length: 14 amino acids. V gave up 3 bases and J gave up 8 bases, with 17 bases separating them. DNA for the CDR3: TGTGCCAGCAGCTGGGCTACAGGACCCCCCGAAGCTTTCTTT. Translated: CASSWATGPPEAFF.

This clone was counted only a few times. The chain joins TRBV19 to TRBJ1-4; D unresolved. V shed 6 bases and J shed 5 bases, with 13 bases lying between them. CDR3 length: 14 residues. Germline CDR1 LNHDA, CDR2 SQIVND (reference sequence). The CDR3 DNA follows: TGTGCCAGTAGCACAAGACTCGGGAATGAAAAACTGTTTTTT. Translating it yields CASSTRLGNEKLFF. Based on the CDR3 plus reference TRBV19 and TRBJ1-4, the full variable domain is DGGITQSPKYLFRKEGQNVTLSCEQNLNHDAMYWYRQDPGQGLRLIYYSQIVNDFQKGDIAEGYSVSREKKESFPLTVTSAQKNPTAFYLCASSTRLGNEKLFFGSGTQLSVL.

The genes are TRBV1 and TRBJ1-2; the table's TRBD1 call for D was not verified on the DNA. TRBV1 counts as a pseudogene. The CDR3 is 16 residues long. The chain's CDR3 is CTSSQEKGRGFNGYTF. The CDR3 DNA reads TGCACCAGCAGCCAAGAAAAGGGCAGGGGGTTTAATGGCTACACCTTC.

On this clone: The sample contains more than one DNA sequence encoding this CDR3. V usage is TRBV18 and J usage is TRBJ1-1; a weak D match, TRBD1 (5 bases). Trimming left V 3 bases short and J 1 base short, with 9 bases between. This CDR3 region has 14 residues. CDR1 is KGHSH, CDR2 LQKENI, per germline. The CDR3 DNA sequence: TGTGCCAGCTCACCGTCCACAGGGAACACTGAAGCTTTCTTT. It encodes CASSPSTGNTEAFF.

J is TRBJ1-1 and V is TRBV19; D is undetermined. CDR1 and CDR2 (germline): LNHDA, SQIVND (reference sequence). This CDR3 is 11 amino acids long. Trimming pared 4 bases from V and 3 bases from J, leaving 3 bases between. CDR3 sequence: CASSTYTEAFF. As DNA, the CDR3 is TGTGCCAGTAGTACCTACACTGAAGCTTTCTTT.

Comment on this clone: The same CDR3 can be traced to other DNA sequences in this sample. This chain joins TRBV6-5 and TRBJ1-1; possible D gene TRBD1, 6 bases. The CDR3 is made up of 12 amino acids. V was shortened by 4 bases and J by 5 bases, with 8 bases between the two germline ends. The germline V gene has CDR1 MNHEY and CDR2 SVGAGI. In DNA form, the CDR3 reads TGTGCCAGCAGTTTCAGGGGAACTGAAGCTTTCTTT. Its translation: CASSFRGTEAFF.